This T cell receptor beta chain originates from a study of blood T cell repertoires in COVID-19. Measured with immunoSEQ multiplex PCR; TCRdb has only the in-frame clones, and not every one. The sample carries some 300,000 clones, over 85% recorded once. This CDR3 has 13 residues. Sequenced: peripheral blood. The TCR comes from a woman in her twenties or thirties with COVID-19, enrolled during active disease. V is TRBV1 and J is TRBJ2-5; the DNA was not compared with TRBD2, the D call given in the table. TRBV1 is flagged as a pseudogene. CDR3 amino acids: CTSSQGSQETQYF. For the CDR3, the DNA is TGCACCAGCAGCCAAGGGAGCCAAGAGACCCAGTACTTC.